Presented here are 19 T cell receptor beta chains from one specimen sequenced in a study of shared clonotypes between healthy human individuals. The method was immunoSEQ multiplex PCR; TCRdb's version includes in-frame clones alone and lacks a portion of them. The top ten clones hold around 0.13% of a sample with under 2,500,000 clones, 90% to 96% of them seen once. The source material was naive CD4+ T cells sorted from blood. Subset defined: CD45RA+ positively selected. The receptor source for this set is a man between 18 and 35 years old in good health.

This clone was seen once. The CDR3 DNA reads TGTGCCAGCAGCTTAGTCCGGGACAGTAAATACATTCAGTACTTC. This codes for CASSLVRDSKYIQYF. The rearrangement links TRBV7-9 to TRBJ2-4, with 7 bases matching TRBD1. The CDR3 is made up of 15 amino acids. Germline lookup yields CDR1 SEHNR and CDR2 FQNEAQ (reference sequence). V was clipped by 1 base and J by 8 bases; unmatched bases: 8. Looking up the rest from reference TRBV7-9 and TRBJ2-4 gives the full variable domain: DTGVSQNPRHKITKRGQNVTFRCDPISEHNRLYWYRQTLGQGPEFLTYFQNEAQLEKSRLLSDRFSAERPKGSFSTLEIQRTEQGDSAMYLCASSLVRDSKYIQYFGAGTRLSVL.

The chain couples TRBV7-2 to TRBJ1-5; D is uncertain. V lost 3 bases, J lost 6 bases, and 9 bases lay in between. This CDR3 is built from 13 residues. CDR1 SGHTA and CDR2 FQGNSA come from the germline V gene. Here the CDR3 reads CASSFRVAQPQHF. The CDR3 DNA follows: TGTGCCAGCAGCTTTCGAGTGGCTCAGCCCCAGCATTTT.

This chain joins TRBV2 and TRBJ2-7, with a possible D match to TRBD1 (5 bases). The CDR3 extends over 13 amino acids. CDR1 is SNHLY and CDR2 is FYNNEI in the germline V gene. Between the trimmed V and J ends, which lost 3 bases and 1 base, there was a span of 7 bases. In DNA, the CDR3 is TGTGCCAGCAGTGACAGGGTTTCCTACGAGCAGTACTTC. It yields the protein CASSDRVSYEQYF.

The CDR3 coding sequence is TGCGCCAGCAGCTACTGGGACTTCCAAGAGACCCAGTACTTC. Protein product: CASSYWDFQETQYF. The chain has TRBV5-1 and TRBJ2-5, with TRBD2 as a possible D gene (6 bases). V gave up 3 bases and J gave up 1 base, with 10 bases separating them. This CDR3 has 14 amino acids. The germline CDR1 and CDR2 sequences are SGHRS and YFSETQ.

The chain couples TRBV18 to TRBJ2-3; no clear D gene. Germline assignment: CDR1 KGHSH and CDR2 LQKENI. V lost 4 bases, J lost 0 bases, and 14 bases lay in between. CDR3 length: 16 amino acids. The CDR3 region is CASSLRGRVSTDTQYF. DNA for the CDR3: TGTGCCAGCTCACTAAGAGGACGGGTCAGCACAGATACGCAGTATTTT.

On this clone: The sample contains more than one DNA sequence encoding this CDR3. The gene calls are TRBV7-2 and TRBJ1-5; no firm D call. The germline V and J ends were trimmed by 1 base and 5 bases, with 6 bases remaining between them. CDR1 and CDR2 (germline): SGHTA, FQGNSA. This CDR3 is built from 13 residues. The CDR3 spells CASSLEGYQPQHF. Here the CDR3 DNA reads TGTGCCAGCAGCTTAGAGGGATATCAGCCCCAGCATTTT.

V usage is TRBV10-3 and J usage is TRBJ2-7, with TRBD2 matching 7 bases. This CDR3 has 12 residues. Germline assignment: CDR1 ENHRY and CDR2 SYGVKD. V trimming: 4 bases; J trimming: 5 bases; junction bases outside the gene matches: 2. CDR3 DNA sequence: TGTGCCATCAGTGGGCGGGAGAACGAGCAGTACTTC. It codes for CAISGRENEQYF.

This chain uses TRBV27 with TRBJ1-1; D is possibly TRBD1 (5 bases). The CDR3 length is 14 residues. Germline values: CDR1 MNHEY, CDR2 SMNVEV (reference sequence). V lost 5 bases and J lost 1, with 11 bases in between. In DNA, the CDR3 is TGTGCCAGCAGTCCGACAGACAGGAACACTGAAGCTTTCTTT. Translating gives CASSPTDRNTEAFF.

The rearrangement joins TRBV2 to TRBJ2-2, with a tentative D call TRBD1 (7 bases). Trimming removed 9 bases from V and 6 bases from J, with 17 bases in between. The CDR3 sequence is 14 residues long. Per the germline V gene, CDR1 is SNHLY and CDR2 is FYNNEI. CDR3 loop: CASNRQGGAGELFF. As DNA, the CDR3 is TGTGCCAGTAATCGACAGGGAGGCGCCGGGGAGCTGTTTTTT.

The CDR3 region is CASSSSGQGFTEAFF. As DNA, the CDR3 is TGTGCCAGCAGCTCCTCGGGACAGGGGTTCACTGAAGCTTTCTTT. The V gene is TRBV7-8, the J gene TRBJ1-1, with 10 nucleotides matching TRBD1. Germline values: CDR1 SGHVS, CDR2 FQNEAQ. Trimming took 4 bases from V and 4 from J; bases not matched to a gene: 6. The CDR3 has 15 residues.

V usage is TRBV10-3 and J usage is TRBJ1-5; D unclear. The CDR3 extends over 13 amino acids. Trimming removed 8 bases from V and 6 bases from J, with 14 bases in between. Germline V gene lookup returns CDR1 ENHRY and CDR2 SYGVKD. The CDR3: CAILFQKSQPQHF. Written as DNA, the CDR3 is TGTGCCATCCTCTTTCAGAAGAGTCAGCCCCAGCATTTT.

Notes on this clone: The sample has other DNA sequences that encode this CDR3 too. This chain joins TRBV2 and TRBJ2-6; no definite D call. Trimming took 1 base from V and 7 from J, leaving 2 bases between them. The CDR3 has 12 residues. The germline gives CDR1 SNHLY, CDR2 FYNNEI. The CDR3 DNA is TGTGCCAGCAGTGAAGGTGCCAACGTCCTGACTTTC. Protein product: CASSEGANVLTF.

The V gene is TRBV2, the J gene TRBJ1-5, with D unclear. Germline-derived CDR1 and CDR2 are SNHLY and FYNNEI. Trimming left V 2 bases short and J 3 bases short, with 11 bases between. The CDR3 is 15 amino acids. CDR3 sequence: CASSELGSINQPQHF. The CDR3 DNA reads as TGTGCCAGCAGTGAATTGGGATCTATCAATCAGCCCCAGCATTTT.

The chain is built from TRBV2 and TRBJ2-7; 9 bases are shared with TRBD2. CDR3 length equals 13 residues. CDR1 is SNHLY, CDR2 FYNNEI, per germline. The V gene end was trimmed by 7 bases and the J gene end by 4 bases; junction bases not matched to a gene: 5. This CDR3 is CASTLTSGYEQYF. DNA for the CDR3: TGTGCCAGCACGTTGACTAGCGGTTACGAGCAGTACTTC.

CDR3 nucleotide sequence: TGTGCCAGCAGCTCGGGCAGGGAAAACATTCAGTACTTC. It is translated as CASSSGRENIQYF. This chain connects TRBV5-4 to TRBJ2-4; possibly TRBD1 for D (5 bases). Germline V CDR1 and CDR2: SGHNT, YYREEE (reference sequence). This CDR3 is 13 amino acids long. Deletions cut 3 bases from V and 5 bases from J, with 9 bases between. The variable domain in full, with the rest retrieved from reference TRBV5-4 and TRBJ2-4, is ETGVTQSPTHLIKTRGQQVTLRCSSQSGHNTVSWYQQALGQGPQFIFQYYREEENGRGNFPPRFSGLQFPNYSSELNVNALELDDSALYLCASSSGRENIQYFGAGTRLSVL.

This chain links TRBV28 with TRBJ1-2, with 7 bases lining up with TRBD1. There are 14 residues in the CDR3. V trimming: 4 bases; J trimming: 4 bases; junction bases outside the gene matches: 6. The germline gives CDR1 MDHEN, CDR2 SYDVKM. The CDR3 sequence is CASSSGTASYGYTF. The CDR3 bases are TGTGCCAGCAGTTCCGGGACAGCGAGCTATGGCTACACCTTC.

This sequence joins TRBV27 and TRBJ1-1; D is unresolved. CDR1 is MNHEY and CDR2 is SMNVEV in the germline V gene (reference sequence). The CDR3 contains 13 residues. The V end lost 3 bases, the J end lost 8 bases, and 13 bases lay between the germline ends. The CDR3 DNA is TGTGCCAGCAGTTTGGACTTGGACGGAGAAGCTTTCTTT. This codes for CASSLDLDGEAFF.

The chain is built from TRBV9 and TRBJ1-4, with D possibly TRBD1 on 5 matching bases. The V gene's germline CDR1 is SGDLS and CDR2 YYNGEE. The CDR3 sequence is 14 residues long. The germline V and J ends were trimmed by 1 base and 7 bases, with 11 bases remaining between them. The DNA of the CDR3 is TGTGCCAGCAGCGTACAGGGTATAGGTGAAAAACTGTTTTTT. Protein: CASSVQGIGEKLFF. The complete variable domain, with remaining parts taken from reference TRBV9 and TRBJ1-4, reads DSGVTQTPKHLITATGQRVTLRCSPRSGDLSVYWYQQSLDQGLQFLIQYYNGEERAKGNILERFSAQQFPDLHSELNLSSLELGDSALYFCASSVQGIGEKLFFGSGTQLSVL.

Points on this clone: The same CDR3 also results from other DNA sequences found in this sample. The rearrangement joins TRBV6-1 to TRBJ2-5; D is ambiguous. Trimming removed 1 base from V and 4 bases from J, with 1 base in between. This CDR3 is 11 amino acids long. Germline assignment: CDR1 MNHNS and CDR2 SASEGT. CDR3 region: CASSEGETQYF. CDR3 nucleotide sequence: TGTGCCAGCAGTGAAGGAGAGACCCAGTACTTC.